The rows below give T cell receptor beta chains drawn from one sample of a study of shared T cell receptors in the human thymus. Assay used: immunoSEQ multiplex PCR; TCRdb lists only in-frame clones, some missing. This table has 600,000 to 900,000 clones, 70% to 90% appearing once. In addition, the sample was reused for a study of human thymus T cells.

The specimen was thymocytes. Receptors were obtained from a girl in the first two years of life with a congenital heart defect. Each CDR3 is given with its conserved first and last residue. Fields, in order: D gene, V gene, J gene, clone size, CDR3 length, CDR3 protein, CDR3 DNA. A D gene is named only where the DNA matches it firmly. Some rows have no size entry. The others give once, few or many, or a class for an expanded clone.

D: .; V: TRBV18; J: TRBJ1-2; size: .; length: 15; CDR3: CASSPPRTASYGYTF; DNA: TGTGCCAGCTCACCCCCAAGGACAGCCAGCTATGGCTACACCTTC
D: TRBD1; V: TRBV27; J: TRBJ1-2; size: .; length: 20; CDR3: CASSLGSDRIGTGYNYGYTF; DNA: TGTGCCAGCAGTTTAGGGTCGGACCGCATCGGGACAGGGTATAACTATGGCTACACCTTC
D: .; V: TRBV28; J: TRBJ2-3; size: few; length: 18; CDR3: CASSLRGKASSYPDTQYF; DNA: TGTGCCAGCAGTTTAAGGGGGAAGGCTAGCTCTTATCCGGATACGCAGTATTTT
D: TRBD1; V: TRBV27; J: TRBJ1-2; size: once; length: 17; CDR3: CASSPNVGQAAPYGYTF; DNA: TGTGCCAGCAGTCCCAACGTCGGACAGGCCGCCCCCTATGGCTACACCTTC
D: TRBD1; V: TRBV27; J: TRBJ1-1; size: once; length: 16; CDR3: CASSLWAGGMNTEAFF; DNA: TGTGCCAGCAGTTTATGGGCAGGGGGCATGAACACTGAAGCTTTCTTT
D: .; V: TRBV19; J: TRBJ1-1; size: .; length: 12; CDR3: CASSPAGTEAFF; DNA: TGTGCCAGTAGTCCGGCGGGCACTGAAGCTTTCTTT
D: TRBD1; V: TRBV4-1; J: TRBJ1-2; size: .; length: 15; CDR3: CASSLRQGTNYGYTF; DNA: TGCGCCAGCAGCCTCAGACAGGGAACAAATTATGGCTACACCTTC
D: .; V: TRBV4-3; J: TRBJ2-1; size: once; length: 16; CDR3: CASSQDLGQQYNEQFF; DNA: TGCGCCAGCAGCCAAGATCTGGGGCAGCAGTACAATGAGCAGTTCTTC
D: TRBD2; V: TRBV2; J: TRBJ2-1; size: once; length: 15; CDR3: CASSLSGGPGNEQFF; DNA: TGTGCCAGCAGCTTGAGCGGGGGGCCGGGGAATGAGCAGTTCTTC
D: .; V: TRBV6-1; J: TRBJ2-3; size: .; length: 15; CDR3: CATREGQGITDTQYF; DNA: TGTGCCACCCGTGAGGGTCAGGGGATAACAGATACGCAGTATTTT
D: TRBD1; V: TRBV7-9; J: TRBJ1-6; size: .; length: 14; CDR3: CASSFDRESSPLHF; DNA: TGTGCCAGCAGCTTCGACAGGGAGAGTTCACCCCTCCACTTT
D: TRBD2; V: TRBV10-2; J: TRBJ2-7; size: .; length: 21; CDR3: CASREGLAGHHISAQPYEQYF; DNA: TGCGCCAGCAGAGAGGGACTAGCGGGACACCACATATCAGCCCAACCCTACGAGCAGTACTTC
D: TRBD1; V: TRBV28; J: TRBJ2-3; size: .; length: 17; CDR3: CASSLCTGQDEKDTQYF; DNA: TGTGCCAGCAGTTTATGCACTGGACAGGACGAAAAAGATACGCAGTATTTT
D: TRBD1; V: TRBV9; J: TRBJ1-1; size: once; length: 18; CDR3: CASSAETECDRGNTEAFF; DNA: TGTGCCAGCAGCGCCGAGACAGAATGCGACAGGGGGAACACTGAAGCTTTCTTT
D: .; V: TRBV19; J: TRBJ2-7; size: .; length: 12; CDR3: CASSIQGYEQYF; DNA: TGTGCCAGTAGTATACAGGGCTACGAGCAGTACTTC
D: TRBD1; V: TRBV29-1; J: TRBJ2-4; size: .; length: 19; CDR3: CSVEDHRKRTGHAKNIQYF; DNA: TGCAGCGTTGAAGATCACAGGAAAAGGACAGGACACGCTAAAAACATTCAGTACTTC